The sequence of this T cell receptor beta chain was determined in a study of T cells in localized non-small cell lung cancer. Study-level points and caveats: Among the top 100 tumor clones, a median approximately 62 appeared in adjacent lung.

Comment on this clone: The antigen is undetermined.

V shed 0 bases and J shed 5 bases, with 10 bases lying between them. In germline, CDR1 is SEHNR, CDR2 FQNEAQ (reference sequence). The CDR3 length is 15 residues. Sequencing used immunoSEQ multiplex PCR; TCRdb keeps in-frame clones, though not all of them. The sample carries 75,000 to 80,000 clones, around 84% recorded once. The sample here was peripheral blood, taken before any cancer treatment. This TCR derives from a female donor of 60 years or more with stage I lung adenocarcinoma. The chain joins TRBV7-9 to TRBJ1-4; no definite D call. The CDR3 spells CASSLAGSPNEKLFF. The CDR3 region has the DNA TGTGCCAGCAGCTTAGCAGGGTCCCCGAATGAAAAACTGTTTTTT.